This T cell receptor (beta chain) appears in the sequencing data of a study of blood T cell repertoires in COVID-19. Overall study context: Samples taken during acute and convalescent COVID-19 were collected in the United States, Italy and Spain. From T cells, B-cell-depleted T cells, or PBMCs came the material, which was cDNA or gDNA.

Trimming pared 5 bases from V and 0 bases from J, leaving 16 bases between. CDR1 and CDR2 from the germline V gene are LNHDA and SQIVND (reference sequence). There are 17 residues in the CDR3. Under the authors' procedure: Reference gene primer amplification yielded estimated nucleated cell counts. The table came from immunoSEQ multiplex PCR; TCRdb's copy has only in-frame clones and leaves some out. V and J calls and clone size come straight from that table; D and trimming were deduced from the DNA. The sample records tens of thousands of clones, over 80% being singletons. The receptor comes from a man in his sixties or seventies with acute or convalescent COVID-19. The sequenced material came from peripheral blood. The chain combines TRBV19 with TRBJ2-2; D not certain. The CDR3 DNA is TGTGCCAGTAGTCTAAGGCGCCAGGTCACGAACACCGGGGAGCTGTTTTTT. This translates into CASSLRRQVTNTGELFF.